A selection of T cell receptor beta chains follows, all from one sample in a study of T cell changes during pregnancy in multiple sclerosis. Profiling relied on immunoSEQ multiplex PCR, and the TCRdb table lists in-frame clones only, not all of them. The sample includes around 86,000 clones, 85% to 95% of them seen just once. The sequencing here drew on peripheral blood, taken in the first trimester of pregnancy. These receptors were taken from a female donor with multiple sclerosis, enrolled in a pregnancy study. The CDR3 runs from the conserved cysteine through the conserved F or W. A D gene is named only where the DNA matches it firmly. Where a row states a size, it is once, few, many or the class of an expanded clone; other rows omit it.

J gene: TRBJ2-3; D gene: TRBD2; clone size: -; V gene: TRBV9; CDR3 DNA: TGTGCCAGCAGCGCCCTCGGGACTAGCGGGCCAGATACGCAGTATTTT; CDR3 protein: CASSALGTSGPDTQYF
J gene: TRBJ1-6; D gene: -; clone size: -; V gene: TRBV18; CDR3 DNA: TGTGCCAGCTCACCGGCGGGCGATAATTCACCCCTCCACTTT; CDR3 protein: CASSPAGDNSPLHF
J gene: TRBJ2-1; D gene: -; clone size: -; V gene: TRBV12-5; CDR3 DNA: TGTGCTAGTGGTTTGGTTACAGGGAATCGATACAATGAGCAGTTCTTC; CDR3 protein: CASGLVTGNRYNEQFF
J gene: TRBJ2-1; D gene: TRBD2; clone size: -; V gene: TRBV6-4; CDR3 DNA: TGTGCCAGCAGTGATTCGCGGGGGGCCAATGAGCAGTTCTTC; CDR3 protein: CASSDSRGANEQFF
J gene: TRBJ1-5; D gene: -; clone size: -; V gene: TRBV30; CDR3 DNA: TGTGCCTGGAGCCCGACGGAGAATCAGCCCCAGCATTTT; CDR3 protein: CAWSPTENQPQHF
J gene: TRBJ1-3; D gene: -; clone size: -; V gene: TRBV5-4; CDR3 DNA: TGTGCCAGCAGCTTGGGGCGGAACTCTGGAAACACCATATATTTT; CDR3 protein: CASSLGRNSGNTIYF
J gene: TRBJ2-7; D gene: -; clone size: -; V gene: TRBV5-1; CDR3 DNA: TGCGCCAGCAGCTTAGATGGCGGGAAGATGTACGAGCAGTACTTC; CDR3 protein: CASSLDGGKMYEQYF
J gene: TRBJ1-2; D gene: TRBD1; clone size: -; V gene: TRBV18; CDR3 DNA: TGTGCCAGCTCACCGCTCGACAGGGGGACCTTCTATGGCTACACCTTC; CDR3 protein: CASSPLDRGTFYGYTF
J gene: TRBJ2-5; D gene: -; clone size: once; V gene: TRBV29-1; CDR3 DNA: TGCAGCGTTGAAGGGGGCAGGGTAGAGACCCAGTACTTC; CDR3 protein: CSVEGGRVETQYF
J gene: TRBJ2-7; D gene: TRBD1; clone size: -; V gene: TRBV19; CDR3 DNA: TGTGCCAGTAGTATTAACACAGGGGCCTCCTACGAGCAGTACTTC; CDR3 protein: CASSINTGASYEQYF
J gene: TRBJ1-4; D gene: -; clone size: -; V gene: TRBV10-2; CDR3 DNA: TGCGCCAGCAGTGAGACGGGATGGGCAACTAATGAAAAACTGTTTTTT; CDR3 protein: CASSETGWATNEKLFF